The entry below gives a single T cell receptor (beta chain) sequence along with its context. This CDR3 contains 14 residues. J was trimmed by 4 bases and V by 0 bases; bases with no gene match: 2. CDR1 and CDR2 from the germline V gene are WSHSY and SAAADI. This sample is part of a study of blood T cell repertoires in COVID-19. Across the whole study: COVID-19 samples collected from the United States, Italy and Spain covered acute and convalescent phases. T cells, B-cell-depleted T cells, or PBMCs supplied cDNA or gDNA.

In the original workflow: Reference gene primer amplification in the assay estimated nucleated cell counts. TCRdb's copy holds only in-frame clones and misses some; the assay was immunoSEQ multiplex PCR. V, J and clone size were drawn from that table, and D and trimming were deduced from the DNA. The sample contains about 70,000 clones, about three quarters of which appear only once. The sample comprised peripheral blood. This clonotype originated in a human donor in a cohort sampled during active COVID-19. This rearrangement joins TRBV10-2 to TRBJ2-5, with 7 bases aligning to TRBD1. CDR3 nucleotides: TGCGCCAGCAGTGAGTCGAGGGGGCGAGAGACCCAGTACTTC. This gives the protein CASSESRGRETQYF.